These 15 T cell receptor beta chains were all obtained from the same sample, sequenced in a study of T cell responses to AZD1222 COVID-19 vaccine. TCRdb keeps only in-frame clones here, not all; method: immunoSEQ multiplex PCR. The sample holds 50,000 to 70,000 clones; about 85% are singletons and the top ten take approximately 19%. Material: peripheral blood, obtained on day 0 of MenACWY control vaccination. The receptors derive from an adult in good health.

The rearrangement uses TRBV7-8 and TRBJ2-7; D is perhaps TRBD2 (6 bases). The V end lost 1 base, the J end lost 2 bases, and 9 bases lay between the germline ends. Germline V CDR1 and CDR2: SGHVS, FQNEAQ. The CDR3 extends over 14 amino acids. The CDR3 bases are TGTGCCAGCAGCTTAGAGGGAGGACCCTACGAGCAGTACTTC. It yields the protein CASSLEGGPYEQYF.

The chain carries TRBV7-8 and TRBJ2-2; 9 nucleotides agree with TRBD2. This CDR3 is 17 amino acids long. The V gene end was trimmed by 5 bases and the J gene end by 2 bases; junction bases not matched to a gene: 9. Germline V gene data show CDR1 as SGHVS and CDR2 as FQNEAQ. The CDR3 DNA is TGTGCCAGCAGCGCGGGACTAGCCGAGATTAACACCGGGGAGCTGTTTTTT. Translated, it gives CASSAGLAEINTGELFF.

The chain recombines TRBV9 with TRBJ1-1; 8 nucleotides align to TRBD1. Germline V gives CDR1 SGDLS, CDR2 YYNGEE. Unmatched junction bases numbered 8, after V lost 4 bases and J lost 3 bases. This CDR3 is built from 15 residues. Here the CDR3 reads CASSTRTGWDTEAFF. In nucleotides, the CDR3 is TGTGCCAGCAGCACCCGGACAGGGTGGGACACTGAAGCTTTCTTT.

CDR3 sequence reads: CAWSEARGTDTQYF. The CDR3 nucleotides read TGTGCCTGGAGCGAGGCTAGGGGCACAGATACGCAGTATTTT. The chain links TRBV30 to TRBJ2-3, with no clear D. The CDR3 totals 14 residues. CDR1 is GTSNPN, CDR2 SVGIG, per germline (reference sequence). V was shortened by 3 bases and J by 1 base, with 11 bases between the two germline ends.

The chain couples TRBV7-9 to TRBJ1-1; possibly TRBD1 for D (5 bases). This CDR3 spans 15 amino acids. The germline V gene has CDR1 SEHNR and CDR2 FQNEAQ (reference sequence). This CDR3 reads CASHFGGTMNTEAFF. The CDR3 DNA reads TGTGCGAGTCATTTTGGGGGAACCATGAACACTGAAGCTTTCTTT. Full variable domain (remainder filled in from reference TRBV7-9 and TRBJ1-1): DTGVSQNPRHKITKRGQNVTFRCDPISEHNRLYWYRQTLGQGPEFLTYFQNEAQLEKSRLLSDRFSAERPKGSFSTLEIQRTEQGDSAMYLCASHFGGTMNTEAFFGQGTRLTVV.

This clone was seen only once. The chain couples TRBV5-4 to TRBJ1-2; 8 bases agree with TRBD1. V was clipped by 4 bases and J by 4 bases; unmatched bases: 15. This CDR3 region has 17 residues. CDR1 and CDR2 from the germline V gene are SGHNT and YYREEE (reference sequence). Here the CDR3 reads CASSPSQGQVVSYGYTF. CDR3 bases: TGTGCCAGCAGCCCGAGCCAGGGACAGGTTGTCAGCTATGGCTACACCTTC.

This chain connects TRBV25-1 to TRBJ1-1; D is unresolved. Germline V gene lookup returns CDR1 MGHDK and CDR2 SYGVNS. Trimming left V 2 bases short and J 4 bases short, with 11 bases between. The CDR3 has 14 residues. CDR3 sequence: CASSEERLGTEAFF. For the CDR3, the DNA is TGTGCCAGCAGTGAAGAGAGGCTTGGCACTGAAGCTTTCTTT.

The gene calls are TRBV5-1 and TRBJ2-2, with 11 bases fitting TRBD2. With 0 bases clipped from V and 8 bases from J, the junction kept 15 bases outside the gene matches. The CDR3 spans 19 residues. Germline V CDR1 and CDR2: SGHRS, YFSETQ. CDR3 DNA sequence: TGCGCCAGCAGCTTGGGATCTAGCGGGAGGTCAACGCCCGGAGGGGAGCTGTTTTTT. Its translation is CASSLGSSGRSTPGGELFF.

This clone came up a few times. This chain links TRBV4-3 with TRBJ2-5, with TRBD2 as a possible D gene (5 bases). The CDR3 extends over 15 amino acids. Germline CDR1 is LGHNA and CDR2 is YSLEER. Trimming removed 1 base at V and 5 bases at J, with 14 bases between. DNA for the CDR3: TGCGCCAGCAGCCAAGCTCTCGGGGTCGGTGAGACCCAGTACTTC. Translation: CASSQALGVGETQYF.

The chain uses TRBV7-3 and TRBJ2-2, with a tentative D call TRBD1 (6 bases). Germline V gene sequence: CDR1 SGHTA, CDR2 FQGTGA. Trimming removed 5 bases from V and 6 bases from J, with 10 bases in between. CDR3 length equals 13 residues. The CDR3 protein is CASSPQGPGELFF. The CDR3 nucleotides read TGTGCCAGCAGCCCCCAGGGGCCCGGGGAGCTGTTTTTT.

The V gene is TRBV5-1, the J gene TRBJ2-1, with 7 positions matching TRBD1. Germline CDR1 and CDR2: SGHRS and YFSETQ. V shed 0 bases, J shed 3 bases, and the junction held 3 bases outside the gene matches. The CDR3 extends over 15 amino acids. CDR3 nucleotide sequence: TGCGCCAGCAGCTTGGATACAGGGGTCTACAATGAGCAGTTCTTC. This codes for CASSLDTGVYNEQFF.

The table lists this clone with a few counts. A junction end diverges from the germline sequence, so it may reflect a read error. The chain employs TRBV10-3 and TRBJ1-4; tentative D call: TRBD1 (6 bases). This CDR3 region has 15 residues. Germline CDR1 ENHRY, CDR2 SYGVKD. Written as DNA, the CDR3 is TGTGCCATCAGTGAGTTCGGGACAACCAATGAAAAACTGTTTTTT. Protein: CAISEFGTTNEKLFF.

This clone was found once. The rearrangement links TRBV11-2 to TRBJ2-7; 7 positions agree with TRBD2. The CDR3 totals 14 residues. After removal of 4 bases from V and 3 bases from J, the junction contained 6 bases not matched to a gene. Germline lookup yields CDR1 SGHAT and CDR2 FQNNGV. CDR3 residues: CASSSPTSSYEQYF. The CDR3 region has the DNA TGTGCCAGCAGCTCTCCGACTAGCAGCTACGAGCAGTACTTC. The full variable domain, in which reference TRBV11-2 and TRBJ2-7 provide the parts outside the CDR3, is EAGVAQSPRYKIIEKRQSVAFWCNPISGHATLYWYQQILGQGPKLLIQFQNNGVVDDSQLPKDRFSAERLKGVDSTLKIQPAKLEDSAVYLCASSSPTSSYEQYFGPGTRLTVT.

The genes are TRBV5-1 and TRBJ2-5, with D possibly being TRBD1 (7 bases). The CDR3 is 16 amino acids. The V end lost 3 bases, the J end lost 1 base, and 16 bases lay between the germline ends. The V gene's germline CDR1 is SGHRS and CDR2 YFSETQ. CDR3 residues: CASSWRGRGSQETQYF. As DNA, the CDR3 is TGCGCCAGCAGCTGGAGGGGGCGCGGATCCCAAGAGACCCAGTACTTC.

As DNA, the CDR3 is TGTGCCAGCAGCTCATATCGGACAGCCCTTGGTTCACCCCTCCACTTT. Protein: CASSSYRTALGSPLHF. This chain uses TRBV5-6 with TRBJ1-6; D might be TRBD1 (6 bases). The germline CDR1 and CDR2 sequences are SGHDT and YYEEEE. The CDR3 loop spans 16 amino acids. Trimming removed 3 bases from V and 9 bases from J, with 19 bases in between.